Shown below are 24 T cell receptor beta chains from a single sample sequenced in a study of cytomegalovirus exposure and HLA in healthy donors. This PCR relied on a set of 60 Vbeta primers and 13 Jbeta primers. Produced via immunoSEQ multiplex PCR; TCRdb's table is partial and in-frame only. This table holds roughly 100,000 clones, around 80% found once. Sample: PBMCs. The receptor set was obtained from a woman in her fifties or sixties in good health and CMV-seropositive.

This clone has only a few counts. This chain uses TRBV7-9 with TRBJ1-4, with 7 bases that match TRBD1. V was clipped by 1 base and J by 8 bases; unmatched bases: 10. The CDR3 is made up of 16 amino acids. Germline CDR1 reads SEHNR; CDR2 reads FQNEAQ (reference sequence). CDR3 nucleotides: TGTGCCAGCAGCTTAGGACCGGGACAGCGTGGGGAAAAACTGTTTTTT. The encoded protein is CASSLGPGQRGEKLFF.

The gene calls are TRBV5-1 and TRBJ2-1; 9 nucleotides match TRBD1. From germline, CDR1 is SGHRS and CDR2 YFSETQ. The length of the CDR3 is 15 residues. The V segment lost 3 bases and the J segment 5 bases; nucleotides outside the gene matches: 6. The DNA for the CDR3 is TGCGCCAGCAGCTCCCGGACAGGGGAACACAATGAGCAGTTCTTC. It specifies CASSSRTGEHNEQFF.

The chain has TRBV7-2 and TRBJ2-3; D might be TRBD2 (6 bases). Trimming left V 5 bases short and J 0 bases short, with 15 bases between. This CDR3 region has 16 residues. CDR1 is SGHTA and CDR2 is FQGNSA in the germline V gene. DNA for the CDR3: TGTGCCAGCAGCCCCCGGGTAGCGGAAAGCACAGATACGCAGTATTTT. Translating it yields CASSPRVAESTDTQYF. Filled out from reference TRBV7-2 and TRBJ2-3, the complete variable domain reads GAGVSQSPSNKVTEKGKDVELRCDPISGHTALYWYRQSLGQGLEFLIYFQGNSAPDKSGLPSDRFSAERTGGSVSTLTIQRTQQEDSAVYLCASSPRVAESTDTQYFGPGTRLTVL.

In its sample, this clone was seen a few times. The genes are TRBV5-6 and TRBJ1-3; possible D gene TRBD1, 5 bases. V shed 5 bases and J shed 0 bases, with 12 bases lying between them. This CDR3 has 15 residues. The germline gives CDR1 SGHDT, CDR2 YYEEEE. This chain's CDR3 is CASSFRQISGNTIYF. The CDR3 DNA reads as TGTGCCAGCAGTTTTCGACAGATCTCTGGAAACACCATATATTTT.

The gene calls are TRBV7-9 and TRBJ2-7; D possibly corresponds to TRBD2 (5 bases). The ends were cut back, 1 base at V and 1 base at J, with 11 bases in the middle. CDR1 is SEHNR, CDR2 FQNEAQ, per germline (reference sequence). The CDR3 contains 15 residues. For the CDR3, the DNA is TGTGCCAGCAGCTTAGGAACGGGGATTTCCTACGAGCAGTACTTC. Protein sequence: CASSLGTGISYEQYF.

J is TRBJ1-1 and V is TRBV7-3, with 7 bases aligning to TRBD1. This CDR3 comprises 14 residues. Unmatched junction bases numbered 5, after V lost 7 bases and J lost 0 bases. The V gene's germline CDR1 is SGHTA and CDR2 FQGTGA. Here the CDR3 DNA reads TGTGCCAGCAACCGGGACAGAATGAACACTGAAGCTTTCTTT. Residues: CASNRDRMNTEAFF.

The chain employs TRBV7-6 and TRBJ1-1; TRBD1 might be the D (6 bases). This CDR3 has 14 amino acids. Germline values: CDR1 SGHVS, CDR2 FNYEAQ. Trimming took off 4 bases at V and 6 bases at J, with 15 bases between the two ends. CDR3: CASSSLEGGAEAFF. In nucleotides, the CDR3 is TGTGCCAGCAGCTCCTTAGAGGGGGGGGCTGAAGCTTTCTTT.

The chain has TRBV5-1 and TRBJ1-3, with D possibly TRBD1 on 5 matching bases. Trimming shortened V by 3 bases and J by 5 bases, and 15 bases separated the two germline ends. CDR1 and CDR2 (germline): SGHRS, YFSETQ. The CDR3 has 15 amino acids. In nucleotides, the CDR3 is TGCGCCAGCAGCTCGTTGGGACTTTCACGAAACACCATATATTTT. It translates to CASSSLGLSRNTIYF.

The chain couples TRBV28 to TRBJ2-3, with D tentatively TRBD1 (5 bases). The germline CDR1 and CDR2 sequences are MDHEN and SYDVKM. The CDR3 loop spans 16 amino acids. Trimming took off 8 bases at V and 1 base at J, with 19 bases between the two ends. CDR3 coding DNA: TGTGCCAGCCGCTCCCGGGCAGGGTCCGGCACAGATACGCAGTATTTT. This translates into CASRSRAGSGTDTQYF.

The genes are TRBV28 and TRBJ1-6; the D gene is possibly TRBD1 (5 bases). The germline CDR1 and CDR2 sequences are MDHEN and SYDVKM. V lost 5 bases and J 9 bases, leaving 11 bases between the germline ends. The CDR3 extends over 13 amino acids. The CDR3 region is CASSRGGISPLHF. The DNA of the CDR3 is TGTGCCAGCAGTCGGGGGGGGATTTCACCCCTCCACTTT.

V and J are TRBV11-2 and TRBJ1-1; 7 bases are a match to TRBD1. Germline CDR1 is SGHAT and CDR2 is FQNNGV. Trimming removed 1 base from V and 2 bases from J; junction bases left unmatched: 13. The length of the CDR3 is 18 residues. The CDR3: CASSLGGTAPLPNTEAFF. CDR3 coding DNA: TGTGCCAGCAGCTTAGGCGGGACAGCTCCTCTTCCTAACACTGAAGCTTTCTTT.

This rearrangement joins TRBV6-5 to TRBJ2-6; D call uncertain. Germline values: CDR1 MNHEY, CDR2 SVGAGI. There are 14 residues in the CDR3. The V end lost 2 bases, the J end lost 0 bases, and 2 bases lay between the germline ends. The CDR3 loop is CASSYLSGANVLTF. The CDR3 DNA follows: TGTGCCAGCAGTTACCTCTCTGGGGCCAACGTCCTGACTTTC.

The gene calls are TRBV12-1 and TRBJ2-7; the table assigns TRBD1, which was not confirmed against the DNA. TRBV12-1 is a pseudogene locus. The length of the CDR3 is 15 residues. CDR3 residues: CASSKGQGQFYEQYF. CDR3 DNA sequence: TGTGCCAGCAGCAAGGGACAGGGGCAATTCTACGAGCAGTACTTC.

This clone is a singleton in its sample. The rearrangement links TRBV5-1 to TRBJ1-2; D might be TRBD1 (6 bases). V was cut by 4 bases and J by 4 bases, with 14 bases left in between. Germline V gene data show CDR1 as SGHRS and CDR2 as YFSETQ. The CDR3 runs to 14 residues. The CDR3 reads CASSIGQSSYGYTF. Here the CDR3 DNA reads TGCGCCAGCAGCATTGGACAGAGTTCCTATGGCTACACCTTC.

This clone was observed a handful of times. The CDR3 is CASIYLGQGAGAQHF. The CDR3 DNA is TGTGCCAGCATATACCTGGGACAGGGGGCTGGGGCCCAGCATTTT. The V and J genes are TRBV7-3 and TRBJ1-5; 12 bases are a match to TRBD1. The CDR3 extends over 15 amino acids. The germline CDR1 and CDR2 sequences are SGHTA and FQGTGA. The V and J ends lost 7 bases and 11 bases, in that order; junction bases with no gene match: 12.

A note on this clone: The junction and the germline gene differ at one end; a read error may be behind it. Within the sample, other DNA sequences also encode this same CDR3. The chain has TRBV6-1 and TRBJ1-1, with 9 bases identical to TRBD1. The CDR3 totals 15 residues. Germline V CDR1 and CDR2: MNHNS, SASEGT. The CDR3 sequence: CASSELGQGNTEAFF. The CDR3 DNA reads TGTGCCAGCAGTGAGTTGGGACAGGGAAACACTGAGGCTTTCTTT.

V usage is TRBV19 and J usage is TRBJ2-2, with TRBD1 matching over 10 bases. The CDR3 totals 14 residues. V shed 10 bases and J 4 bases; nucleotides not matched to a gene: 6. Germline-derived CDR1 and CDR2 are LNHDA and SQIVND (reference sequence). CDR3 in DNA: TGTGCCACAACCGGGACAGGGGTCACCGGGGAGCTGTTTTTT. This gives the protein CATTGTGVTGELFF. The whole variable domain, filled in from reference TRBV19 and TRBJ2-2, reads DGGITQSPKYLFRKEGQNVTLSCEQNLNHDAMYWYRQDPGQGLRLIYYSQIVNDFQKGDIAEGYSVSREKKESFPLTVTSAQKNPTAFYLCATTGTGVTGELFFGEGSRLTVL.

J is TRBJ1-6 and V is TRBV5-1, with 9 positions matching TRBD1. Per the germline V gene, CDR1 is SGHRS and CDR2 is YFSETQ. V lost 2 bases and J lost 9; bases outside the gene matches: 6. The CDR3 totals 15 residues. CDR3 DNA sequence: TGCGCCAGCAGCTTAACAGGGGGCGGCGGTTCACCCCTCCACTTT. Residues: CASSLTGGGGSPLHF.

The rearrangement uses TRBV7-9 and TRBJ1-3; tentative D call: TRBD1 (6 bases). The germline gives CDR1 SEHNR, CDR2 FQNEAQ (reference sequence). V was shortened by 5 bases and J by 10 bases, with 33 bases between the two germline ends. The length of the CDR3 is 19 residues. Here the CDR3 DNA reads TGTGCCAGCAGCCCGATAGGGCACCGGGACACGGTGCTGGAAGGGACCATATATTTT. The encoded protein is CASSPIGHRDTVLEGTIYF.

The CDR3 loop is CAWSRGTYRTEQFF. DNA of the CDR3: TGTGCCTGGAGTCGGGGGACTTATCGTACTGAGCAGTTCTTC. This chain links TRBV30 with TRBJ2-1, with TRBD2 as a possible D gene (6 bases). Germline lookup yields CDR1 GTSNPN and CDR2 SVGIG (reference sequence). The CDR3 has 14 residues. The V end lost 2 bases, the J end lost 9 bases, and 17 bases lay between the germline ends.

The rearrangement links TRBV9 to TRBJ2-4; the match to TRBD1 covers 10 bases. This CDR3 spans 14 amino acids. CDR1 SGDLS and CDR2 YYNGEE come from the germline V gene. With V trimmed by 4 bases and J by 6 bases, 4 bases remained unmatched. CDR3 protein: CASSLGQGTNIQYF. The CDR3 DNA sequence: TGTGCCAGCAGCCTGGGACAGGGGACAAACATTCAGTACTTC.

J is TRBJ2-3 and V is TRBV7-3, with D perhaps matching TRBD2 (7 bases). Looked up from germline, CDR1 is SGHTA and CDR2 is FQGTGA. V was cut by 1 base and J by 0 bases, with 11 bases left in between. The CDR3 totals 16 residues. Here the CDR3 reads CASSLIGGASTDTQYF. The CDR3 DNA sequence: TGTGCCAGCAGCTTAATAGGGGGGGCTAGCACAGATACGCAGTATTTT.

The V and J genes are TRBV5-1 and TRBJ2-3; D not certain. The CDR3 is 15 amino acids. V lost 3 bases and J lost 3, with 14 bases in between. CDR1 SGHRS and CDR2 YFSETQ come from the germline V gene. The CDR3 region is CASSSSGVITDTQYF. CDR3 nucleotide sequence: TGCGCCAGCAGCTCCTCGGGTGTTATAACAGATACGCAGTATTTT.

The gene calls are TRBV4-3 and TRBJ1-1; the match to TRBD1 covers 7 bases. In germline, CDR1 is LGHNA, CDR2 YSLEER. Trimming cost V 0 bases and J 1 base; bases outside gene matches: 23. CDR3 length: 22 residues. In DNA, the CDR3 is TGCGCCAGCAGCCAAGATGCGGCCCCGGGACAGAAACTGTCAGTCGGGAACACTGAAGCTTTCTTT. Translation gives CASSQDAAPGQKLSVGNTEAFF.